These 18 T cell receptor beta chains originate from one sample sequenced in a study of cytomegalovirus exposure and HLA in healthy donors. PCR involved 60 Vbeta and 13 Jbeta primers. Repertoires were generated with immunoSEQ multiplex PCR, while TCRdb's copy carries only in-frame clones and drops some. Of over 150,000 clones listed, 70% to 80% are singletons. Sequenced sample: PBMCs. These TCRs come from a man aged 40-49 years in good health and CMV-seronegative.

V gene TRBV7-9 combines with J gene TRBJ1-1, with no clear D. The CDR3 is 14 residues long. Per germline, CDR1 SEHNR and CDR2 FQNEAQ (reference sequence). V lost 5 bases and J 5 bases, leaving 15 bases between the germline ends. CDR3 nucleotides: TGTGCCAGCAGCCCCATCGAGGGTCAGACTGAAGCTTTCTTT. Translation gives CASSPIEGQTEAFF.

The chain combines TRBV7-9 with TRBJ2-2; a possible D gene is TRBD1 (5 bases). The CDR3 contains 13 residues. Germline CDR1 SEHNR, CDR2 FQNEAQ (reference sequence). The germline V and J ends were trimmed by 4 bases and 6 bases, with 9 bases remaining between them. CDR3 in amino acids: CASSSQGPGELFF. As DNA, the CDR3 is TGTGCCAGCAGCTCGCAGGGCCCCGGGGAGCTGTTTTTT.

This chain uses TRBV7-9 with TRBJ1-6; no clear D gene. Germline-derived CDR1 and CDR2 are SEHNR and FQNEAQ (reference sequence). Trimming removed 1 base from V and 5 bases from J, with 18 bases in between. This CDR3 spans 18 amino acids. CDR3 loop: CASSLVVRAPIHNSPLHF. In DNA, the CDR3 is TGTGCCAGCAGCTTAGTCGTTCGTGCGCCGATCCATAATTCACCCCTCCACTTT.

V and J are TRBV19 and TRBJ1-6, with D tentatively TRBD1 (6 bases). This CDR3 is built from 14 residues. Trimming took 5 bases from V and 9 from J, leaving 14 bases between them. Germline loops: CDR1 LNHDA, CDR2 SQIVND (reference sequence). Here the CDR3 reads CASSGIQGTSPLHF. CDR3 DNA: TGTGCCAGTAGTGGTATACAGGGAACTTCACCCCTCCACTTT. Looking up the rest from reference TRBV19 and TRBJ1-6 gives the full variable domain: DGGITQSPKYLFRKEGQNVTLSCEQNLNHDAMYWYRQDPGQGLRLIYYSQIVNDFQKGDIAEGYSVSREKKESFPLTVTSAQKNPTAFYLCASSGIQGTSPLHFGNGTRLTVT.

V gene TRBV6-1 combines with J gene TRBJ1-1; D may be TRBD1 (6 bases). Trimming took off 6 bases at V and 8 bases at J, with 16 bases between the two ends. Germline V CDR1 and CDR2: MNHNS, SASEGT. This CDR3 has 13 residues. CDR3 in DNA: TGTGCCAGCAGCCGAAAACAGGGAACCGAAGCTTTCTTT. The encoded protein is CASSRKQGTEAFF.

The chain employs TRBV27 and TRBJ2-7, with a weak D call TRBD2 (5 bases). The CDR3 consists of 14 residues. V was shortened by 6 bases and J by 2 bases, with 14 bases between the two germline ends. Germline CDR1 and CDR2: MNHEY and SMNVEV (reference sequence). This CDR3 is CASSPGIGTYEQYF. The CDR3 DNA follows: TGTGCCAGCAGCCCCGGGATCGGTACCTACGAGCAGTACTTC.

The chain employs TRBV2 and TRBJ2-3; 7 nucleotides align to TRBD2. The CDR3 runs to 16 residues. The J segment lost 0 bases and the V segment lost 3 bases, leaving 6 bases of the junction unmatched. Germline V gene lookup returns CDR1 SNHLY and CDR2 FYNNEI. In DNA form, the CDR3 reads TGTGCCAGCAGTGAGGGGAGGGGACCGAGCACAGATACGCAGTATTTT. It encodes CASSEGRGPSTDTQYF. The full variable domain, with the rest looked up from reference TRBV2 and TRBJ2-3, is EPEVTQTPSHQVTQMGQEVILRCVPISNHLYFYWYRQILGQKVEFLVSFYNNEISEKSEIFDDQFSVERPDGSNFTLKIRSTKLEDSAMYFCASSEGRGPSTDTQYFGPGTRLTVL.

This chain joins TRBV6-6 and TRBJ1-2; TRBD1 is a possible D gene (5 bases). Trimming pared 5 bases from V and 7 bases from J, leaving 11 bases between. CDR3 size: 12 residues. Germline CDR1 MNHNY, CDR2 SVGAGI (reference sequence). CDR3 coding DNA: TGTGCCAGCAGTGGCTACGGGGGTGGCTACACCTTC. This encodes CASSGYGGGYTF.

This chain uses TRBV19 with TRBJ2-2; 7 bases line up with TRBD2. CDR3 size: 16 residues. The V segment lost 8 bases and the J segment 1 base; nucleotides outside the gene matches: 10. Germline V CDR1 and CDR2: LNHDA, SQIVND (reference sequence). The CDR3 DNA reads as TGTGCCAGTCTTCTTACCGGGACTATGAACACCGGGGAGCTGTTTTTT. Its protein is CASLLTGTMNTGELFF.

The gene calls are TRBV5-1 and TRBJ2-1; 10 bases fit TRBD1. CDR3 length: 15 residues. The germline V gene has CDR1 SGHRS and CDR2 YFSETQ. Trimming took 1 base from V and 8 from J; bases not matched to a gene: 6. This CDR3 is CASSLYGQGGDEQFF. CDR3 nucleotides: TGCGCCAGCAGCTTGTATGGACAGGGGGGCGATGAGCAGTTCTTC. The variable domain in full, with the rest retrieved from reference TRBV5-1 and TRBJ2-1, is KAGVTQTPRYLIKTRGQQVTLSCSPISGHRSVSWYQQTPGQGLQFLFEYFSETQRNKGNFPGRFSGRQFSNSRSEMNVSTLELGDSALYLCASSLYGQGGDEQFFGPGTRLTVL.

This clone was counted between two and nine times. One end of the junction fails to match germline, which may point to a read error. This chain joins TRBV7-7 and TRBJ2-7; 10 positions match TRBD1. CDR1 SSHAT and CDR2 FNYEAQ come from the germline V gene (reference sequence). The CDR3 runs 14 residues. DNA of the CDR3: TGTGCTAGCAGCCCCGGGACAGGGGTCTACGAGCAGTACTTC. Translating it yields CASSPGTGVYEQYF. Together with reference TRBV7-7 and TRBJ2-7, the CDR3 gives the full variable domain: GAGVSQSPRYKVTKRGQDVTLRCDPISSHATLYWYQQALGQGPEFLTYFNYEAQPDKSGLPSDRFSAERPEGSISTLTIQRTEQRDSAMYRCASSPGTGVYEQYFGPGTRLTVT.

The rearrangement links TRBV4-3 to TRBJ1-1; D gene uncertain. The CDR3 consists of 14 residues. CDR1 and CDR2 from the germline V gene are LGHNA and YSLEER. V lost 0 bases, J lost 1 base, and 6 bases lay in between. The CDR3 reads CASSQDRGNTEAFF. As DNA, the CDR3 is TGCGCCAGCAGCCAAGATCGGGGGAACACTGAAGCTTTCTTT.

This CDR3 is CASSSDSYQPQHF. The DNA for the CDR3 is TGTGCCAGCAGTTCTGACAGCTATCAGCCCCAGCATTTT. The chain joins TRBV7-9 to TRBJ1-5; D may be TRBD1 (5 bases). Trimming took off 6 bases at V and 5 bases at J, with 11 bases between the two ends. The CDR3 totals 13 residues. Per germline, CDR1 SEHNR and CDR2 FQNEAQ (reference sequence).

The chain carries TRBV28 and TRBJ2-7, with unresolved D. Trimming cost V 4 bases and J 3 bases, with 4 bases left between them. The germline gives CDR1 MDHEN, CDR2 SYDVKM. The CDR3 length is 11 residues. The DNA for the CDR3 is TGTGCCAGCAGTTCTGTCTACGAGCAGTACTTC. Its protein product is CASSSVYEQYF. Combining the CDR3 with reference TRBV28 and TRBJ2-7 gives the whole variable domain DVKVTQSSRYLVKRTGEKVFLECVQDMDHENMFWYRQDPGLGLRLIYFSYDVKMKEKGDIPEGYSVSREKKERFSLILESASTNQTSMYLCASSSVYEQYFGPGTRLTVT.

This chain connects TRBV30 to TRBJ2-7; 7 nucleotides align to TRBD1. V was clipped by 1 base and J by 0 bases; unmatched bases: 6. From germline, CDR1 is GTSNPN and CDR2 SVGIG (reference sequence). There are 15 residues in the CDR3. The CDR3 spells CAWSGTGLSSYEQYF. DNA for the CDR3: TGTGCCTGGAGTGGGACAGGATTGAGCTCCTACGAGCAGTACTTC.

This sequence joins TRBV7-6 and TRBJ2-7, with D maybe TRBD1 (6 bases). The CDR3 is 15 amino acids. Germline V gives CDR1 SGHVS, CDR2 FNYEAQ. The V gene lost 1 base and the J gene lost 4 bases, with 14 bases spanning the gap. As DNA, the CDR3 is TGTGCCAGCAGCTTAGGGGGACAACCACTTTACGAGCAGTACTTC. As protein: CASSLGGQPLYEQYF.

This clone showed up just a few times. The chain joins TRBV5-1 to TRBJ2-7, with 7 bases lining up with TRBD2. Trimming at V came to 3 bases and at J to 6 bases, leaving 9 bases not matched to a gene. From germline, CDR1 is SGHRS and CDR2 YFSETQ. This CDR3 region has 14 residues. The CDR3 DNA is TGCGCCAGCAGCTCGGGGGGACCGCCGGGCGAGCAGTACTTC. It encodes CASSSGGPPGEQYF.

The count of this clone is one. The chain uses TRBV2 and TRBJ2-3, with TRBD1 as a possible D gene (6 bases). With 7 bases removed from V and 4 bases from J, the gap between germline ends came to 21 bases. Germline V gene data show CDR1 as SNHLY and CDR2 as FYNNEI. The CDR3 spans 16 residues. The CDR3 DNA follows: TGTGCCAGCACACCTTGGAAAACAGGGTCCGCAGATACGCAGTATTTT. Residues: CASTPWKTGSADTQYF.